Listed below are T cell receptor beta chains from one sample, sequenced in a study of CD8 T cells in Susac syndrome. Each CDR3 protein gets one entry after TCRdb re-called the immunoSEQ multiplex PCR reads with MiXCR. The sample yields 120,000 to 150,000 distinct CDR3 sequences, almost 96% seen once. Sequences were obtained from CD4+ T cells from PBMCs. The receptors were sampled from a human donor with Susac syndrome. The CDR3 runs from the conserved cysteine through the conserved F or W. The D gene is left open where the match is weak. Clone size appears in some rows only: once, few, many, or a class for an expanded clone.

D: NA; V: TRBV7-2; J: TRBJ2-5; size: NA; DNA: TGTGCCAGCAGCTTCGGGCTAGGTCCACAAGAGACCCAGTACTTC; CDR3: CASSFGLGPQETQYF
D: TRBD2; V: TRBV20-1; J: TRBJ2-7; size: NA; DNA: TGCAGTGCTAGAGATAAGGCTTCTGGGGCGGGAGTCAACTTC; CDR3: CSARDKASGAGVNF
D: TRBD1; V: TRBV9; J: TRBJ1-3; size: NA; DNA: TGTGCCAGCAGCGGTCTCGACAGGGTAATTTCTGGAAACACCATATATTTT; CDR3: CASSGLDRVISGNTIYF
D: NA; V: TRBV18; J: TRBJ2-7; size: NA; DNA: TGTGCCAGCTCACCCCTACAGGGACGCTCTTACGAGCAGTACTTC; CDR3: CASSPLQGRSYEQYF
D: NA; V: TRBV25-1; J: TRBJ1-6; size: once; DNA: TGTGCCAGCAGTGCCCGGGACACCTCACCCCTCCACTTT; CDR3: CASSARDTSPLHF
D: NA; V: TRBV25-1; J: TRBJ1-1; size: NA; DNA: TGTGCCAGCAGTGAGACAGGCCGTCACACTGAAGCTTTCTTT; CDR3: CASSETGRHTEAFF
D: NA; V: TRBV6-5; J: TRBJ2-1; size: NA; DNA: TGTGCCAGCGGGAAACTAGCCTCAGTATACAATGAGCAGTTCTTC; CDR3: CASGKLASVYNEQFF
D: NA; V: TRBV20-1; J: TRBJ1-5; size: NA; DNA: TGCAGTGCTAGAGTCGGGCAGTCTGGTCAGCCCCAGCATTTT; CDR3: CSARVGQSGQPQHF
D: TRBD2; V: TRBV7-2; J: TRBJ2-3; size: NA; DNA: TGTGCCAGCGGGGGGACTAAGCGGGGGTACAGCACAGATACGCAGTATTTT; CDR3: CASGGTKRGYSTDTQYF
D: TRBD1; V: TRBV5-4; J: TRBJ2-4; size: NA; DNA: TGTGCCAGCAGTGTTGGACAGGGTGAGAACATTCAGTACTTC; CDR3: CASSVGQGENIQYF
D: TRBD1; V: TRBV5-1; J: TRBJ2-5; size: once; DNA: TGCGCCAGCAGCTCCTGGACAGGGGGCGAGGAGACCCAGTACTTC; CDR3: CASSSWTGGEETQYF
D: NA; V: TRBV29-1; J: TRBJ1-5; size: NA; DNA: TGCAGCGCCGGGACGGATATCGGTCAGCCCCAGCATTTT; CDR3: CSAGTDIGQPQHF
D: TRBD1; V: TRBV12-3/TRBV12-4; J: TRBJ1-1; size: NA; DNA: TGTGCCAGCAGGGGGACAGGGATGAACACTGAAGCTTTCTTT; CDR3: CASRGTGMNTEAFF
D: TRBD1; V: TRBV12-3/TRBV12-4; J: TRBJ2-2; size: NA; DNA: TGTGCCAGCACCTCGGGACAGGCGAACACCGGGGAGCTGTTTTTT; CDR3: CASTSGQANTGELFF
D: TRBD2; V: TRBV25-1; J: TRBJ2-1; size: once; DNA: TGTGCCAGCAGTGAGGGACTAGTCGGGGAGCAGTTCTTC; CDR3: CASSEGLVGEQFF
D: NA; V: TRBV25-1; J: TRBJ2-7; size: NA; DNA: TGTGCCAGCAGAGATTACACAGGAATAGCCTCCGAGCAGTACTTC; CDR3: CASRDYTGIASEQYF
D: NA; V: TRBV29-1; J: TRBJ2-1; size: NA; DNA: TGCAGCGTTGAAGGTAGCAGCCTTAATGAGCAGTTCTTC; CDR3: CSVEGSSLNEQFF
D: NA; V: TRBV25-1; J: TRBJ2-7; size: NA; DNA: TGTGCCAGCAGTGAATATTGGCAGGTGAGCTCCTACGAGCAGTACTTC; CDR3: CASSEYWQVSSYEQYF
D: NA; V: TRBV7-8; J: TRBJ2-7; size: NA; DNA: TGTGCCAGCAGCTTAGCGGGAAGGGCGAGCTCCTACGAGCAGTACTTC; CDR3: CASSLAGRASSYEQYF
D: NA; V: TRBV28; J: TRBJ2-7; size: NA; DNA: TGTGCCAGCAGTTTTCCCCCCGGGCAGTACTTC; CDR3: CASSFPPGQYF
D: NA; V: TRBV29-1; J: TRBJ2-7; size: NA; DNA: TGCAGCGTTGAAAGGGACACCGGTACCTACGAGCAGTACTTC; CDR3: CSVERDTGTYEQYF
D: NA; V: TRBV14; J: TRBJ2-2; size: NA; DNA: TGTGCCAGCAGCCATACGGGGAACACCGGGGAGCTGTTTTTT; CDR3: CASSHTGNTGELFF
D: NA; V: TRBV7-3; J: TRBJ2-5; size: NA; DNA: TGTGCCAGCAGCTTCGGGACTCAGAGAGGGTTAGAGACCCAGTACTTC; CDR3: CASSFGTQRGLETQYF
D: NA; V: TRBV20-1; J: TRBJ1-1; size: NA; DNA: TGCAGTGCAACTGACAGTCCCTACACTGAAGCTTTCTTT; CDR3: CSATDSPYTEAFF
D: NA; V: TRBV2; J: TRBJ1-5; size: NA; DNA: TGTGCCAGCAGTGAAGCGAGCAATCAGCCCCAGCATTTT; CDR3: CASSEASNQPQHF
D: NA; V: TRBV28; J: TRBJ2-7; size: few; DNA: TGTGCCAGCAGTTTATTAGGGGACGAGCAGTACTTC; CDR3: CASSLLGDEQYF
D: TRBD2; V: TRBV20-1; J: TRBJ2-2; size: NA; DNA: TGCAGTGCCCCTCGCGGCGGGGGGGCCACCGGGGAGCTGTTTTTT; CDR3: CSAPRGGGATGELFF
D: TRBD1; V: TRBV6-2/TRBV6-3; J: TRBJ2-1; size: NA; DNA: TGTGCCAGCAGACCGGGACAGGGCTACAATGAGCAGTTCTTC; CDR3: CASRPGQGYNEQFF